The 10 T cell receptor beta chains presented below share a single source sample, sequenced in a study of blood T cell repertoires in COVID-19. Libraries were prepared by immunoSEQ multiplex PCR; TCRdb keeps only in-frame clonotypes and omits some of them. Of roughly 88,000 clones listed, approximately 79% are singletons. Source material: peripheral blood. The receptors were sampled from a woman of 80 years or more with active or convalescent COVID-19.

The rearrangement links TRBV5-1 to TRBJ2-5, with 8 bases lining up with TRBD1. Germline CDR1 SGHRS, CDR2 YFSETQ. Germline trimming cut 4 bases from V and 1 base from J; bases unmatched to any gene: 3. The CDR3 runs to 14 residues. CDR3 in amino acids: CASSQGAPQETQYF. CDR3 nucleotides: TGCGCCAGCAGCCAGGGGGCCCCCCAAGAGACCCAGTACTTC.

The chain has TRBV12-5 and TRBJ1-1; 8 nucleotides align to TRBD1. This CDR3 has 14 residues. J gave up 8 bases and V 1 base, and 6 bases lay outside the gene matches. From germline, CDR1 is LGHNT and CDR2 FRNRAP. The CDR3 coding sequence is TGTGCTAGTGGTTTGGGACAGGGGAGTAGCGAAGCTTTCTTT. Residues: CASGLGQGSSEAFF. Full variable domain (outside the CDR3, taken from reference TRBV12-5 and TRBJ1-1): DARVTQTPRHKVTEMGQEVTMRCQPILGHNTVFWYRQTMMQGLELLAYFRNRAPLDDSGMPKDRFSAEMPDATLATLKIQPSEPRDSAVYFCASGLGQGSSEAFFGQGTRLTVV.

Here the CDR3 reads CASSQGQGNSPLHF. The CDR3 region has the DNA TGTGCCAGCAGCCAAGGACAGGGGAATTCACCCCTCCACTTT. The V and J genes are TRBV4-2 and TRBJ1-6; TRBD1 matches at 8 bases. The V gene's germline CDR1 is LGHNA and CDR2 YNFKEQ. Losses at the gene ends were 1 base for V and 7 bases for J; bases not matched to a gene: 0. CDR3 length equals 14 residues.

This chain joins TRBV19 and TRBJ2-3; 8 nucleotides line up with TRBD1. The V segment lost 5 bases and the J segment 3 bases; nucleotides outside the gene matches: 10. The CDR3 is 16 residues long. Germline loops: CDR1 LNHDA, CDR2 SQIVND (reference sequence). DNA of the CDR3: TGTGCCAGTAGTCCTCGGACAGGGACGGGGACAGATACGCAGTATTTT. Residues: CASSPRTGTGTDTQYF.

This clone was seen only a few times. This sequence joins TRBV5-1 and TRBJ2-1, with 10 bases that match TRBD1. With V trimmed by 5 bases and J by 2 bases, 10 bases remained unmatched. The germline gives CDR1 SGHRS, CDR2 YFSETQ. There are 17 residues in the CDR3. This CDR3 reads CASSQKPGQGTYNEQFF. The CDR3 nucleotides are TGCGCCAGCAGTCAAAAGCCGGGACAGGGGACCTACAATGAGCAGTTCTTC.

This clone was observed a handful of times. The chain employs TRBV7-2 and TRBJ2-1, with 7 bases lining up with TRBD2. The CDR3 consists of 14 residues. V shed 5 bases, J shed 4 bases, and the junction held 5 bases outside the gene matches. CDR1 SGHTA and CDR2 FQGNSA come from the germline V gene. The CDR3 loop reads CASSPAGGYNEQFF. DNA for the CDR3: TGTGCCAGCAGCCCAGCCGGGGGGTACAATGAGCAGTTCTTC.

CDR3 DNA sequence: TGCGCCAGCAGCTTGGGCGGGCTCTACAATGAGCAGTTCTTC. It is translated as CASSLGGLYNEQFF. The J gene is TRBJ2-1, the V gene TRBV5-1, with a possible D match to TRBD2 (5 bases). Trimming took off 0 bases at V and 3 bases at J, with 7 bases between the two ends. Germline-derived CDR1 and CDR2 are SGHRS and YFSETQ. There are 14 residues in the CDR3.

The chain employs TRBV15 and TRBJ1-5; 9 bases are shared with TRBD1. CDR1 LNHNV and CDR2 YYDKDF come from the germline V gene (reference sequence). V was pared by 6 bases and J by 5 bases, with 8 bases of the junction left unmatched. CDR3 size: 15 residues. This CDR3 is CATRGTGRGYQPQHF. CDR3 bases: TGTGCCACCAGAGGGACAGGGAGGGGCTATCAGCCCCAGCATTTT.

This chain connects TRBV5-1 to TRBJ2-3, with D perhaps matching TRBD1 (6 bases). Germline V CDR1 and CDR2: SGHRS, YFSETQ. Trimming removed 4 bases at V and 6 bases at J, with 9 bases between. There are 12 residues in the CDR3. CDR3 bases: TGCGCCAGCAGCCCCCAGGGGGATACGCAGTATTTT. The encoded protein is CASSPQGDTQYF.

This chain links TRBV7-2 with TRBJ2-2; D remains unclear. V lost 5 bases and J 6 bases, leaving 13 bases between the germline ends. Germline V gene sequence: CDR1 SGHTA, CDR2 FQGNSA. The CDR3 is 14 amino acids. The CDR3 sequence: CASSRSGGSGELFF. The CDR3 DNA sequence: TGTGCCAGCAGCCGCTCGGGTGGTTCCGGGGAGCTGTTTTTT.